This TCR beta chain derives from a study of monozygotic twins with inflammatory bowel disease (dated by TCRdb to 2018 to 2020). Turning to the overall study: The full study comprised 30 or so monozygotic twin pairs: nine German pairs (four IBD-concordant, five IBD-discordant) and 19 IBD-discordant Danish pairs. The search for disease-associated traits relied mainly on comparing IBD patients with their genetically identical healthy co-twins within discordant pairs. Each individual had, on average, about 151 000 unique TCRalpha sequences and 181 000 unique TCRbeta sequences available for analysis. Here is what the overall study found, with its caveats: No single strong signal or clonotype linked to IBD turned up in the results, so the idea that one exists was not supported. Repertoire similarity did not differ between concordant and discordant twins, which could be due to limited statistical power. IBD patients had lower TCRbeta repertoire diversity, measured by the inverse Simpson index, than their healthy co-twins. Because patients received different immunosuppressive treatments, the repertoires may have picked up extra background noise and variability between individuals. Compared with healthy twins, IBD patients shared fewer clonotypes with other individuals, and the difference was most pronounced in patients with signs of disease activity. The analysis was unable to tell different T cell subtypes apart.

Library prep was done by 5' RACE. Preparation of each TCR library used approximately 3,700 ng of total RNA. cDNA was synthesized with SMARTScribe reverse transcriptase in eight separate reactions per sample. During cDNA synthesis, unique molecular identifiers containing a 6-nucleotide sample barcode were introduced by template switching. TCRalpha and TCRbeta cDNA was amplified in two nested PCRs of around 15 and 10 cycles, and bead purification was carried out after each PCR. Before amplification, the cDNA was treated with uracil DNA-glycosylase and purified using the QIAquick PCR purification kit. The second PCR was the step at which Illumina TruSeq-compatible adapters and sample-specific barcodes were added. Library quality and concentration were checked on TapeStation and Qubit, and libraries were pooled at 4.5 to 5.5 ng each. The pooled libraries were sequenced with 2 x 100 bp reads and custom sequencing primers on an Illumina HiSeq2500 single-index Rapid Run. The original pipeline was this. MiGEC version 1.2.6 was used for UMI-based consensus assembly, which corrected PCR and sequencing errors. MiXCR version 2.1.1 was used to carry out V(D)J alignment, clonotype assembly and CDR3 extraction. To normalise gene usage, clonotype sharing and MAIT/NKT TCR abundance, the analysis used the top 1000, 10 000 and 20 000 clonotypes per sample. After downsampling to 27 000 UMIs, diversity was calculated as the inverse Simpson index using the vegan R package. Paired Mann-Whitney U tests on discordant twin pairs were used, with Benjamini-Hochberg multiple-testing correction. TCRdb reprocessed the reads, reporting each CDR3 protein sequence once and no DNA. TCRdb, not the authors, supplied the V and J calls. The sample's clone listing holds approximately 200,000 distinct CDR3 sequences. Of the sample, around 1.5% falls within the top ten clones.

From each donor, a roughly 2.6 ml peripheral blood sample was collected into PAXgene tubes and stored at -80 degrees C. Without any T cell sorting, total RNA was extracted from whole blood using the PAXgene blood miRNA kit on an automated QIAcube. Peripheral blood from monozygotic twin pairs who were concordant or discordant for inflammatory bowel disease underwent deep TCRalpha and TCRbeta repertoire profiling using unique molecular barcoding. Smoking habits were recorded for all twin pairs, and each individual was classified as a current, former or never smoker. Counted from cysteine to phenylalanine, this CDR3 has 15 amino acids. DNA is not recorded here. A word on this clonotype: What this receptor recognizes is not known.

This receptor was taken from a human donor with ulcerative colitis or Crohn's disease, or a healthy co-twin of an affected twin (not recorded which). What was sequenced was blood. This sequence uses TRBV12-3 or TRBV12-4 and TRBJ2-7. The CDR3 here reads CASSLMWRGLYEQYF.